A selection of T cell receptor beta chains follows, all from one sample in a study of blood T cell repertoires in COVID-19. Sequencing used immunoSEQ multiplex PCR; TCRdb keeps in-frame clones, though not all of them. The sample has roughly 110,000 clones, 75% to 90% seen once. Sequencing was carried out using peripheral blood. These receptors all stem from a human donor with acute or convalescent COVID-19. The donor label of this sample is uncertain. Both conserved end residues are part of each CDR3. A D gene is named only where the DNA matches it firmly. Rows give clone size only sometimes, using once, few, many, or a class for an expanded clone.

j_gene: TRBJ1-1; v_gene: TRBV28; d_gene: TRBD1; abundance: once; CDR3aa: CASSLGPGQGRTEAFF; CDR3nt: TGTGCCAGCAGTTTAGGGCCGGGACAGGGTCGGACTGAAGCTTTCTTT
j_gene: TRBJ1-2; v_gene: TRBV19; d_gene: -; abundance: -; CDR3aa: CATSDIRLGSYGYTF; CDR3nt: TGTGCCACCTCGGACATCCGCTTGGGATCATATGGCTACACCTTC
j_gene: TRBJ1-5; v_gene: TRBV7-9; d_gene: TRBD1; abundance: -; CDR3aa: CASSLGQGASNQPQHF; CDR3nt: TGTGCCAGCAGCTTAGGGCAGGGGGCCAGCAATCAGCCCCAGCATTTT
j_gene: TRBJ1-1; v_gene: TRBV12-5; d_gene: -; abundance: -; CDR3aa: CASGRTANTEAFF; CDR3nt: TGTGCTAGTGGAAGAACAGCGAACACTGAAGCTTTCTTT
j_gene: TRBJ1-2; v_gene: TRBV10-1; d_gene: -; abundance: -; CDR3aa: CASTFGGSLPRRGYTF; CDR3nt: TGCGCCAGCACTTTCGGCGGGAGCCTCCCGAGGCGAGGCTACACCTTC
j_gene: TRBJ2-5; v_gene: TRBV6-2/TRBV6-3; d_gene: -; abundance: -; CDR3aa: CASSSMQGMQETQYF; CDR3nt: TGTGCCAGCAGCTCCATGCAGGGGATGCAAGAGACCCAGTACTTC
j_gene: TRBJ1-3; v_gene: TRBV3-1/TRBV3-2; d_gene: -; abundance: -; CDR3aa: CASSQDLGNTIYF; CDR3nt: TGTGCCAGCAGCCAAGATCTGGGAAACACCATATATTTT
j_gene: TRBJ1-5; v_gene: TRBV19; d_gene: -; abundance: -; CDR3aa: CASSIGPVRSNQPQHF; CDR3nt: TGTGCCAGTAGTATAGGTCCGGTACGTAGCAATCAGCCCCAGCATTTT
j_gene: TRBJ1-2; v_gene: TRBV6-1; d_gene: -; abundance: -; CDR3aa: CASSEYSGEYGYTF; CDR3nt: TGTGCCAGCAGTGAATATAGTGGAGAGTATGGCTACACCTTC
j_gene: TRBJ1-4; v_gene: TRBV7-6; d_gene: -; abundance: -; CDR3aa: CASSGTGIFEEKLFF; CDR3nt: TGTGCCAGCAGCGGAACAGGGATTTTTGAGGAAAAACTGTTTTTT
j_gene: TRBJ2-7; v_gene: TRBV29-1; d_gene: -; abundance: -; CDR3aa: CSVTKGLISYEQYF; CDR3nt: TGCAGCGTAACTAAAGGACTGATATCCTACGAGCAGTACTTC
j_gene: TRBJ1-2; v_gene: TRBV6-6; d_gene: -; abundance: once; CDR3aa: CASSYGQGWYGYTF; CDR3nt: TGTGCCAGCAGTTACGGGCAGGGATGGTATGGCTACACCTTC
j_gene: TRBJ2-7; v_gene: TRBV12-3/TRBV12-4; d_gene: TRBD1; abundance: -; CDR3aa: CASSFDRGHEQYF; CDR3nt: TGTGCCAGCAGCTTCGACAGGGGCCACGAGCAGTACTTC
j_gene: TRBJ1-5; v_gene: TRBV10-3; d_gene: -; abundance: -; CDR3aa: CAISEHGGSQPQHF; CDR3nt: TGTGCCATCAGTGAGCATGGGGGCTCTCAGCCCCAGCATTTT
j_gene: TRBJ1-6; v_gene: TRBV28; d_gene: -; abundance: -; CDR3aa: CASSVGGLNSPLHF; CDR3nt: TGTGCCAGCAGTGTCGGGGGGCTAAATTCACCCCTCCACTTT
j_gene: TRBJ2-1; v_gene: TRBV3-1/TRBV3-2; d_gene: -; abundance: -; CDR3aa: CASSQDKFGGSYNEQFF; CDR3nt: TGTGCCAGCAGCCAAGATAAGTTCGGGGGTTCCTACAATGAGCAGTTCTTC
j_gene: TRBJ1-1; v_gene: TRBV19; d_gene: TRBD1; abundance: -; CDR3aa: CASTFGQGSTEAFF; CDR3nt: TGTGCCAGTACTTTTGGACAGGGTTCCACTGAAGCTTTCTTT
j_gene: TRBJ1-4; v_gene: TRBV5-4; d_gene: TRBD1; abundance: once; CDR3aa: CASSTQQGAGEKLFF; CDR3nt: TGTGCCAGCAGCACCCAACAGGGGGCGGGAGAAAAACTGTTTTTT
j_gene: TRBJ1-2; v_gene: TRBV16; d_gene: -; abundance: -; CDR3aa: CASSQRTDSGYTF; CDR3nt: TGTGCCAGCAGCCAAAGGACAGATAGTGGCTACACCTTC
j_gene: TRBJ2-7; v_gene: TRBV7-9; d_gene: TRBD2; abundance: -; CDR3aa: CASSYSGGAYEQYF; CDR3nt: TGTGCCAGCAGCTATAGCGGGGGGGCTTACGAGCAGTACTTC
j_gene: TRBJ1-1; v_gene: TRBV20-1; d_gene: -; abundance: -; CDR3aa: CSARRNFEAFF; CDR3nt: TGCAGTGCTAGACGTAACTTTGAAGCTTTCTTT
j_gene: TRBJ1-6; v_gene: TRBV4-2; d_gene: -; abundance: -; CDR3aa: CASSPQVQGPWYNSPLHF; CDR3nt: TGTGCCAGCAGCCCCCAAGTCCAGGGGCCGTGGTATAATTCACCCCTCCACTTT
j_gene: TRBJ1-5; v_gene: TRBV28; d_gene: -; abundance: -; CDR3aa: CASSLPHQPQHF; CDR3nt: TGTGCCAGCAGTTTACCTCATCAGCCCCAGCATTTT
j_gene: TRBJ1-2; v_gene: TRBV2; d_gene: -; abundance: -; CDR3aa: CASSFSGAHGYTF; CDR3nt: TGTGCCAGCAGTTTCTCAGGGGCTCACGGCTACACCTTC
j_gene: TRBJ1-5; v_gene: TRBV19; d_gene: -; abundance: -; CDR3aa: CASGTGNNQPQHF; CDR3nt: TGTGCCAGTGGAACAGGGAACAATCAGCCCCAGCATTTT
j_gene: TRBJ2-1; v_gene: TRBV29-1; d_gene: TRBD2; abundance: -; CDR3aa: CSASGTSVLNEQFF; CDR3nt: TGCAGCGCCAGCGGGACTAGCGTTTTGAATGAGCAGTTCTTC
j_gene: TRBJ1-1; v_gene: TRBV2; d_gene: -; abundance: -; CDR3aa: CASSEAGDSNTEAFF; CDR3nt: TGTGCCAGCAGTGAAGCTGGGGACTCGAACACTGAAGCTTTCTTT
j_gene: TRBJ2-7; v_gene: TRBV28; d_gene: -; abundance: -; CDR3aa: CASSVGISYEQYF; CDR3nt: TGTGCCAGCAGTGTCGGGATCTCCTACGAGCAGTACTTC
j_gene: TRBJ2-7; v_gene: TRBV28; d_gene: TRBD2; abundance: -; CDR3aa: CASSRPGTRKEQYF; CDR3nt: TGTGCCAGCAGCAGACCTGGGACTAGGAAGGAGCAGTACTTC
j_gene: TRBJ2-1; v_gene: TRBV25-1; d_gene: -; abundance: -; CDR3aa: CASSESVSGDLNEQFF; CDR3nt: TGTGCCAGCAGTGAATCGGTATCAGGGGATCTAAATGAGCAGTTCTTC
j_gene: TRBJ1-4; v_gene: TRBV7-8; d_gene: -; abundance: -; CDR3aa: CASSLYGGGTEKLFF; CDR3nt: TGTGCCAGCAGCTTATACGGCGGGGGGACTGAAAAACTGTTTTTT
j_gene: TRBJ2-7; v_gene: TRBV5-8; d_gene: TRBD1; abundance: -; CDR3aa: CASSLRDRANGHYEQYF; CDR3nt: TGTGCCAGCAGCTTACGGGACAGGGCCAACGGGCACTACGAGCAGTACTTC
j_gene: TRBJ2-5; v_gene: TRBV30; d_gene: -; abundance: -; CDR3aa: CAWSRQETQYF; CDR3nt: TGTGCCTGGAGCAGACAAGAGACCCAGTACTTC
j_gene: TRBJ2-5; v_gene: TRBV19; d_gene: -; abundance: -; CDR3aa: CASSIAREQETQYF; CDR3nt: TGTGCCAGTAGTATAGCGAGGGAGCAAGAGACCCAGTACTTC
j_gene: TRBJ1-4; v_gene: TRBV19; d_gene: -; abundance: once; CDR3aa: CASSIPRTAEKLFF; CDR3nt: TGTGCCAGTAGTATTCCTCGGACAGCTGAAAAACTGTTTTTT
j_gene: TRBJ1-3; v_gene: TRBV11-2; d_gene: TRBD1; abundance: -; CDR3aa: CASSLTDEGAGNTIYF; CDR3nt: TGTGCCAGCAGCTTGACAGACGAGGGGGCAGGAAACACCATATATTTT
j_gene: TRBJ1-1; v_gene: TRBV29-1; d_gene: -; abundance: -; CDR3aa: CSVGGGFAEAFF; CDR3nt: TGCAGCGTAGGCGGGGGGTTCGCTGAAGCTTTCTTT
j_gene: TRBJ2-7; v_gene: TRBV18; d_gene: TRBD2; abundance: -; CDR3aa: CASSPPSGGSYEQYF; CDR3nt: TGTGCCAGCTCACCACCGAGCGGGGGCTCCTACGAGCAGTACTTC
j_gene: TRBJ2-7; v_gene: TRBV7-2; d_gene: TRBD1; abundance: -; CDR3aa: CASSHGQGAQNEQYF; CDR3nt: TGTGCCAGCAGCCACGGACAGGGGGCACAGAACGAGCAGTACTTC
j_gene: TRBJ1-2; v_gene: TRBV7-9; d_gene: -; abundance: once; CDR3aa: CASSLSGRAMDGYTF; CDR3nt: TGTGCCAGCAGCTTAAGTGGCAGGGCGATGGATGGCTACACCTTC
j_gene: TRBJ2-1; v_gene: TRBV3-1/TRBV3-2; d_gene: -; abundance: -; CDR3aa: CASSQDWGPQSEQFF; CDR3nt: TGTGCCAGCAGCCAAGATTGGGGGCCCCAATCTGAGCAGTTCTTC
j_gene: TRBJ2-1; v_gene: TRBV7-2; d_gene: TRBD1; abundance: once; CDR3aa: CASSPQGDTQFF; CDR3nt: TGTGCCAGCAGCCCGCAGGGGGACACGCAGTTCTTC
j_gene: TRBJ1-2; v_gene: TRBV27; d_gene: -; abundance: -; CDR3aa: CASSLPKAGHYGYTF; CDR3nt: TGTGCCAGCAGTTTACCAAAAGCAGGGCACTATGGCTACACCTTC
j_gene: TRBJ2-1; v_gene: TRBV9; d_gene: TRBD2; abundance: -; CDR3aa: CASSVDPSGGARAEQFF; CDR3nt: TGTGCCAGCAGCGTAGACCCTAGCGGGGGGGCGCGGGCTGAGCAGTTCTTC
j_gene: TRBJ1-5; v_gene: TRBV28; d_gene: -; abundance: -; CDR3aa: CASTREPNQPQHF; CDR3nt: TGTGCCAGCACTCGGGAGCCGAATCAGCCCCAGCATTTT
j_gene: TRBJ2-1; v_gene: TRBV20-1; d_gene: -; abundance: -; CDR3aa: CSALGERQQFF; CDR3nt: TGCAGTGCCCTCGGGGAGCGGCAGCAGTTCTTC
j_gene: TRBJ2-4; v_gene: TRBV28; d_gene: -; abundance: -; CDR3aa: CASSLRVSIQYF; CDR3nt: TGTGCCAGCAGCCTCAGGGTTAGCATTCAGTACTTC
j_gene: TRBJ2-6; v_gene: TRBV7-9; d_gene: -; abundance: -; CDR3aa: CASSLVTLGANVLTF; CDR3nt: TGTGCCAGCAGCTTAGTGACTTTGGGGGCCAACGTCCTGACTTTC
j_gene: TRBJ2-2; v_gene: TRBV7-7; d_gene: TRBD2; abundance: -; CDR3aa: CASSLGPSGRANTGELFF; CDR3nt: TGTGCCAGCAGCTTAGGACCAAGCGGGAGGGCCAACACCGGGGAGCTGTTTTTT
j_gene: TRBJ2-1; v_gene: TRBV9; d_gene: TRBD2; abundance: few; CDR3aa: CASSDRLAGSYNEQFF; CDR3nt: TGTGCCAGCAGCGACAGACTAGCGGGGTCTTACAATGAGCAGTTCTTC
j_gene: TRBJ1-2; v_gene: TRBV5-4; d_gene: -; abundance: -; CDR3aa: CASSPRGGSYGYTF; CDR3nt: TGTGCCAGCAGCCCCCGCGGGGGATCGTATGGCTACACCTTC
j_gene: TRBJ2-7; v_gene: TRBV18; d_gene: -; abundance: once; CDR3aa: CASSLGASNTYEQYF; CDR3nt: TGTGCCAGCTCACTTGGGGCATCTAACACCTACGAGCAGTACTTC
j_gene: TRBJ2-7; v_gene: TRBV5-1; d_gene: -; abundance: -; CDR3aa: CASSFGQGTYEQYF; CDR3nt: TGCGCCAGCAGCTTTGGGCAGGGGACCTACGAGCAGTACTTC
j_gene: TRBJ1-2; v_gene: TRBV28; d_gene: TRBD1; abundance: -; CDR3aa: CASSLDRGPWGYTF; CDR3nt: TGTGCCAGCAGTTTGGACAGGGGGCCGTGGGGCTACACCTTC
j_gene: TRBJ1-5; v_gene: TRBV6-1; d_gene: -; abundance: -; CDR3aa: CASSETRTGNQPQHF; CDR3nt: TGTGCCAGCAGTGAGACCCGGACAGGCAATCAGCCCCAGCATTTT